Below, one TCR beta chain is given with its context. These data are taken from a study of T cell changes during pregnancy in multiple sclerosis. Per germline, CDR1 SGHNT and CDR2 YYREEE (reference sequence). The CDR3 contains 15 residues. Trimming removed 4 bases from V and 1 base from J; junction bases left unmatched: 5. Sequencing used immunoSEQ multiplex PCR; TCRdb keeps in-frame clones, though not all of them. Here the sample spans about 40,000 clones, about 90% being singletons. The sample in question was CD4+ T cells from peripheral blood mononuclear cells, obtained in the third trimester of pregnancy. The gene calls are TRBV5-4 and TRBJ2-5; 9 bases line up with TRBD2. The TCR was taken from a female donor in good health, enrolled as a control in a pregnancy study. The CDR3 DNA sequence: TGTGCCAGCAGCCTTAGCGGGAGCCCCCAAGAGACCCAGTACTTC. It translates to CASSLSGSPQETQYF.